This is a list of T cell receptor beta chains from one sample in a study of blood T cell repertoires in COVID-19. Produced via immunoSEQ multiplex PCR; TCRdb's table is partial and in-frame only. The sample holds roughly 68,000 clones, approximately 88% seen once. The specimen was peripheral blood. These receptors originate from a man aged 50-60 years with acute or convalescent COVID-19. The conserved cysteine and the conserved F or W are not part of the CDR3 here. Size is stated for part of the rows, as once, few or many counts, or as a class when the clone is expanded.

TRBV11-2	TRBJ2-1	NA	ASSLPTGVNEQF
TRBV7-2	TRBJ2-5	NA	ASSLVGGETQY
TRBV5-6	TRBJ2-3	NA	ASSPWGGAKDTQY
TRBV4-1	TRBJ2-1	NA	ASSQREGVGYNEQF
TRBV4-2	TRBJ2-1	NA	ASSPRLAHNEQF
TRBV18	TRBJ1-2	NA	ASSPGQGIANYGYT
TRBV27	TRBJ1-5	NA	ASSFQGSNQPQH
TRBV7-3	TRBJ2-1	NA	ASSLSAGSYNEQF
TRBV9	TRBJ2-3	NA	ASSTGLAGSDTQY
TRBV9	TRBJ2-1	NA	ASSVGSSANEQF
TRBV19	TRBJ1-4	NA	ASSIAPRGIANEKLF
TRBV7-9	TRBJ1-2	few	ASSLGGRDYGYT
TRBV5-6	TRBJ1-2	NA	ASRIQGYGYT
TRBV29-1	TRBJ2-3	NA	SVRTDTQY
TRBV25-1	TRBJ1-1	NA	ASSTGGNTEAF
TRBV19	TRBJ2-7	NA	ASSIIPGQGLHEQY
TRBV4-2	TRBJ2-1	once	ASSQEQGASEQF
TRBV6-1	TRBJ1-3	NA	ASSERTDGNTIY
TRBV2	TRBJ2-3	NA	ASSVWSGGTDTQY
TRBV11-2	TRBJ2-3	once	ASRPSGGRTDTQY
TRBV7-8	TRBJ1-1	NA	ASSSPRRFGGGTEAF
TRBV5-1	TRBJ2-7	NA	ASSLGQGAKEQY
TRBV7-2	TRBJ2-2	NA	ASSPRLAAGELF
TRBV19	TRBJ1-1	NA	ASSIRRAHTEAF
TRBV7-9	TRBJ1-1	NA	ASIGGNTEAF
TRBV27	TRBJ2-4	NA	ASSSTNLDRGDIQY
TRBV12-5	TRBJ1-4	NA	ASGLGQGSEKLF
TRBV4-2	TRBJ1-4	NA	ASSYRQGGEKLF
TRBV5-1	TRBJ1-1	NA	ASSLEEGANTEAF
TRBV6-5	TRBJ2-7	NA	ASKVAGANEQY
TRBV5-1	TRBJ2-3	NA	ASKPSGGVGDTQY
TRBV24-1	TRBJ1-5	NA	ATSDSGFGNQPQH
TRBV19	TRBJ1-4	NA	ASSIGRDRVEKLF
TRBV9	TRBJ2-4	NA	ASSRTGAENIQY
TRBV5-1	TRBJ2-2	NA	ASSTGQDTGELF
TRBV19	TRBJ2-7	NA	ASKTADGYEQY
TRBV3-1/TRBV3-2	TRBJ2-3	NA	ASSRGYRGRTDTQY
TRBV2	TRBJ1-2	NA	AGQGANSYNYGYT
TRBV19	TRBJ1-5	NA	ASSALTVEPQH
TRBV6-5	TRBJ2-7	NA	ASSPVSGGTYEQY
TRBV5-4	TRBJ2-5	NA	ASSPGLAGGRIARETQY
TRBV11-2	TRBJ2-3	NA	ASSFTASGGDTQY
TRBV6-4	TRBJ1-2	NA	ASSDSSRGYGYT
TRBV3-1/TRBV3-2	TRBJ1-6	NA	ASSQGTGGPPLH
TRBV28	TRBJ2-3	NA	ASSGSTTDTQY
TRBV7-8	TRBJ2-2	once	ASSLQDRATGELF
TRBV27	TRBJ2-7	NA	ASTRSGGPYEQY